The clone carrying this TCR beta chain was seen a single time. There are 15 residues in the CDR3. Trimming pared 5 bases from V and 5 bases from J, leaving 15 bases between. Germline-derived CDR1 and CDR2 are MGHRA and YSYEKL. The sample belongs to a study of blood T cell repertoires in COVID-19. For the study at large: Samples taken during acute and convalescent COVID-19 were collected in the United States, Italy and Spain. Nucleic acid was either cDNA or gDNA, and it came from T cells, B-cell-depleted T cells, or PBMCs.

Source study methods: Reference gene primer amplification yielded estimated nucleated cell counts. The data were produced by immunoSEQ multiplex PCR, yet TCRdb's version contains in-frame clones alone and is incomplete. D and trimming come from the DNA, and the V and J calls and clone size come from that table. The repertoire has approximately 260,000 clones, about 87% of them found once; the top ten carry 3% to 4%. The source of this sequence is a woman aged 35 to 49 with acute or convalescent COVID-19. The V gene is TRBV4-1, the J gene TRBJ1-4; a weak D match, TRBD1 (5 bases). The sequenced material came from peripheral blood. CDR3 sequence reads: CASSDVTGANEKLFF. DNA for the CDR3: TGCGCCAGCAGCGATGTGACTGGGGCCAATGAAAAACTGTTTTTT.